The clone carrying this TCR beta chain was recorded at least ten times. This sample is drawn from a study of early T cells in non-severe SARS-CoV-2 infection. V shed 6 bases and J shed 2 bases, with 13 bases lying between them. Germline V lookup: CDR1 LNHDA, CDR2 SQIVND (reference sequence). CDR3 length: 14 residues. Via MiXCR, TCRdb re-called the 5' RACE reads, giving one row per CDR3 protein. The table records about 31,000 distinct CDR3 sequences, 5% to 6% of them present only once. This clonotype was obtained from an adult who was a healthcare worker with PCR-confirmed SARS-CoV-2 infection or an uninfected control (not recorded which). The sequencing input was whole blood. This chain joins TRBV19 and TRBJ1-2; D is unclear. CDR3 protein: CASRPPGLNYGYTF. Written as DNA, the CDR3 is TGTGCCAGTAGACCTCCTGGACTCAACTATGGCTACACCTTC.